The rows below give T cell receptor beta chains drawn from one sample of a study of T-cell reconstitution after alpha-beta-depleted transplantation in children. TCRdb passed the PCR reads through MiXCR, listing each CDR3 protein once. The repertoire holds about 490,000 distinct CDR3 sequences, with about 10% as singletons. The input for sequencing was PBMCs, taken before TCRalphabeta/CD19-depleted stem cell transplant. Receptor source: a child aged 2-15 years with inherited bone marrow failure, due to receive a stem cell transplant. Each CDR3 is given with its conserved first and last residue. D genes are given only for firm matches. Some rows mark clone size as missing; the rest say once, few, many or name a class of expanded clone.

>12|TRBJ2-3|many|.|TRBV6-5
TGTGCCAGCCTTAGCGTGGGGGATAAGAAGTATTTT
CASLSVGDKKYF
>14|TRBJ2-3|.|.|TRBV27
TGTGCCAGCAGTTTTCGGGGGATTACAGATACGCAGTATTTT
CASSFRGITDTQYF
>14|TRBJ1-1|many|TRBD1|TRBV4-1
TGCGCCAGCAGCCAGAACCGAGGACAGGGAGAAGCTTTCTTT
CASSQNRGQGEAFF
>14|TRBJ2-7|few|TRBD1|TRBV19
TGTGCCAGTAGTAGGGACAGCCACTCCTACGAGCAGTACTTC
CASSRDSHSYEQYF
>12|TRBJ1-1|.|.|TRBV30
TGTGCCTGGAGTGTATTGGTTAGTGAAGCTTTCTTT
CAWSVLVSEAFF
>11|TRBJ2-4|many|.|TRBV19
TGTGCCAGTATCCATGGGGGACATCAGTACTTC
CASIHGGHQYF
>11|TRBJ2-1|many|.|TRBV20-1
TGCAGTGCTAGACGGTACAATGAGCAGTTCTTC
CSARRYNEQFF
>16|TRBJ1-2|many|.|TRBV4-3
TGCGCCAGCAGCCACGCAGCCACACTCTCCGGCTATGGCTACACCTTC
CASSHAATLSGYGYTF
>14|TRBJ2-1|many|TRBD1|TRBV20-1
TGCAGTGCTAGACCTGGGACAGGGGGCCGTGAGCAGTTCTTC
CSARPGTGGREQFF
>14|TRBJ1-5|many|TRBD1|TRBV20-1
TGCAGTGCTACCCGGGACAGTTTGGTACAGCCCCAGCATTTT
CSATRDSLVQPQHF
>15|TRBJ2-1|.|.|TRBV5-1
TGCGCCAGCAGCTTGGGTAGCCATGCCTACAATGAGCAGTTCTTC
CASSLGSHAYNEQFF
>12|TRBJ2-2|.|.|TRBV12-3/TRBV12-4
TGTGCCAGCCGAGTCCTAGCCGGGGAGCTGTTTTTT
CASRVLAGELFF
>15|TRBJ1-2|few|.|TRBV7-9
TGTGCCAGCAGCTTAGATGGGTATCGGAACTATGGCTACACCTTC
CASSLDGYRNYGYTF
>18|TRBJ2-3|many|TRBD2|TRBV15
TGTGCCACCAGCAGAGATTTGGATAGCGGGAGTGGTGCAGATACGCAGTATTTT
CATSRDLDSGSGADTQYF
>18|TRBJ2-2|many|TRBD2|TRBV4-3
TGCGCCAGCAGACCCTGGATAGCGGGAGGGTCGGGGACCGGGGAGCTGTTTTTT
CASRPWIAGGSGTGELFF
>16|TRBJ2-3|many|.|TRBV9
TGTGCCAGCAGCACCCAAGACCGGAGACACACAGATACGCAGTATTTT
CASSTQDRRHTDTQYF
>14|TRBJ1-1|many|.|TRBV27
TGTGCCAGCAGTTTTTACAACATGAACACTGAAGCTTTCTTT
CASSFYNMNTEAFF
>19|TRBJ2-7|.|TRBD1|TRBV28
TGTGCCAGCAGTTTTCGGACAGGCCAAGGAGAGGCGGCAACCTACGAGCAGTACTTC
CASSFRTGQGEAATYEQYF
>15|TRBJ1-5|many|.|TRBV6-2/TRBV6-3
TGTGCCAGCAGTTATTTCAACGGCCGCAATCAGCCCCAGCATTTT
CASSYFNGRNQPQHF
>15|TRBJ2-1|many|.|TRBV5-1
TGCGCCAGCGCAGCACCGGACAGACCTTACAATGAGCAGTTCTTC
CASAAPDRPYNEQFF
>15|TRBJ1-1|many|TRBD1|TRBV9
TGTGCCAGCAGCGGCGACAGGGGAGGGAGGACTGAAGCTTTCTTT
CASSGDRGGRTEAFF
>12|TRBJ2-7|.|.|TRBV20-1
TGCAGTGCTATAGGACTAACCTACGAGCAGTACTTC
CSAIGLTYEQYF
>14|TRBJ2-1|many|.|TRBV28
TGTGCCAGCAGTTCGACAGGCGGGTTCAATGAGCAGTTCTTC
CASSSTGGFNEQFF
>15|TRBJ1-3|.|TRBD1|TRBV7-2
TGTGCCAGCAGCGGACAGGGATACGCTGGAAACACCATATATTTT
CASSGQGYAGNTIYF
>18|TRBJ2-2|many|TRBD2|TRBV28
TGTGCCAGCAGTTTTTCAGGACTAGCGGGCCCGAACACCGGGGAGCTGTTTTTT
CASSFSGLAGPNTGELFF
>14|TRBJ2-7|many|.|TRBV6-5
TGTGCCAGCAGTTACGACAGTAGCTCCTACGAGCAGTACTTC
CASSYDSSSYEQYF
>14|TRBJ1-3|.|.|TRBV27
TGTGCCAGCAGTCAACAGGCTTCTGGAAACACCATATATTTT
CASSQQASGNTIYF
>15|TRBJ2-3|many|TRBD2|TRBV5-6
TGTGCCAGCAGCTTGCAGACTAGCGGGAGGAGCACGCAGTATTTT
CASSLQTSGRSTQYF
>14|TRBJ1-3|many|.|TRBV12-3/TRBV12-4
TGTGCCAGCAGTTTGCCCCTGTCTGGAAACACCATATATTTT
CASSLPLSGNTIYF
>15|TRBJ2-2|few|.|TRBV9
TGTGCCAGCACCTCCTGGTGGGCGAACACCGGGGAGCTGTTTTTT
CASTSWWANTGELFF
>12|TRBJ1-2|.|.|TRBV10-2
TGCGCCAGCAGTGGTAACTTCTATGGCTACACCTTC
CASSGNFYGYTF
>15|TRBJ2-7|many|TRBD2|TRBV4-3
TGCGCCAGCAGTGAGGGTGCTGGGGGGGCCTACGAGCAGTACTTC
CASSEGAGGAYEQYF
>16|TRBJ1-4|many|.|TRBV11-2
TGTGCCAGCAGCCACCTTGCTCCGGGGTCACGGGAAAAACTGTTTTTT
CASSHLAPGSREKLFF
>14|TRBJ2-3|many|TRBD1|TRBV7-9
TGTGCCAGCAGCGGACAGGGGGTAATAGATACGCAGTATTTT
CASSGQGVIDTQYF
>13|TRBJ2-7|many|.|TRBV11-2
TGTGCCAGCAGCCTTCACAGGGTTCGGGAGCAGTACTTC
CASSLHRVREQYF
>14|TRBJ2-1|few|TRBD2|TRBV5-1
TGCGCCAGCAGCTGGGGACTAGCGTCGGATGAGCAGTTCTTC
CASSWGLASDEQFF
>17|TRBJ2-3|many|TRBD2|TRBV15
TGTGCCACCAGCAGGTCTGAGCGGGAGATATCAACAGATACGCAGTATTTT
CATSRSEREISTDTQYF
>15|TRBJ2-1|many|.|TRBV9
TGTGCCAGCAGCCAGAGGGTAGCGGTGGGGGATGAGCAGTTCTTC
CASSQRVAVGDEQFF
>13|TRBJ2-7|many|.|TRBV21-1
TGTGCCAGCACCGGGACAGGGTGCTACGAGCAGTACTTC
CASTGTGCYEQYF
>13|TRBJ1-1|many|.|TRBV12-3/TRBV12-4
TGTGCCACGGGGGGGGATATGAACACTGAAGCTTTCTTT
CATGGDMNTEAFF
>13|TRBJ2-4|many|TRBD2|TRBV7-2
TGTGCCAGCAGCTTAGTAGCGGGAGACATTCAGTACTTC
CASSLVAGDIQYF
>15|TRBJ2-7|many|.|TRBV25-1
TGTGCCAGCAGTGAAGGGGGGACCGACTCCTACGAGCAGTACTTC
CASSEGGTDSYEQYF
>14|TRBJ2-5|many|TRBD2|TRBV20-1
TGCAGTGCTAAGCGGGGTGGGAACCAAGAGACCCAGTACTTC
CSAKRGGNQETQYF